This record looks at one TCR beta chain sequence and its context. The antigen remains unidentified. The protocol was immunoSEQ multiplex PCR, while the TCRdb copy is restricted to in-frame clones and leaves out a portion. The sample lists about 410,000 clones, about 90% occurring once. Treatment of the sample: around 19 received Ad26.COV2.S at low or high dose, single or two shots; 5 received placebo; per-sample allocation not given. Vaccine and placebo recipients were sampled on day 63 after the first injection. An Ad26 vector that expressed Wuhan-strain SARS-CoV-2 spike constituted the vaccine. The data were obtained in a study of Ad26.COV2.S vaccination and SARS-CoV-2 variants. Study background: Ad26.COV2.S was injected intramuscularly once or twice, 56 days apart. General study results and limits: Participants given vaccine showed non-spike TCR breadth similar to that of placebo recipients. Placebo recipients had lower spike-specific TCR breadth than vaccine recipients.

This TCR came from a person aged 18-60 years who received the Ad26.COV2.S COVID-19 vaccine or a placebo. Sequences were derived from peripheral blood, sampled in a trial of Ad26.COV2.S vaccine versus placebo.

This CDR3 is CSVEDDRVEQYF. CDR3 in DNA: TGCAGCGTTGAAGACGACAGGGTAGAGCAGTACTTC. This chain joins TRBV29-1 and TRBJ2-7; 7 bases fit TRBD1. The CDR3 sequence is 12 residues long. The ends lost 0 bases at V and 7 bases at J; junction bases unmatched: 3. In germline, CDR1 is SQVTM, CDR2 ANQGSEA.